One TCR beta chain is described in this entry. Its cognate antigen is unknown. Donors included only healthy HIV-negative adults lacking recent acute infections or vaccinations. Germline V gene sequence: CDR1 PRHDT, CDR2 FYEKMQ (reference sequence). With 5 bases removed from V and 0 bases from J, the gap between germline ends came to 17 bases. This CDR3 contains 17 residues. Replicate sorted-subset PCRs were loaded with approximately 190 ng DNA, 31,000 or so T cell genomes. Generated by immunoSEQ multiplex PCR, the TCRdb table keeps only in-frame clones and is missing some. Here the sample spans about 530,000 clones, almost 97% being singletons. This entry belongs to a study of shared clonotypes between healthy human individuals. Findings of the study overall: Generally, naive subsets came out with larger estimated richness than memory subsets.

The sequenced material came from naive CD4+ T cells sorted from blood. Documented subset: CD45RA+ positively selected. The sequence was obtained from a woman aged 25-40 years in good health. The V gene is TRBV13, the J gene TRBJ1-5; D not resolved. The CDR3 region is CASSARGGSDSNQPQHF. CDR3 nucleotide sequence: TGTGCCAGCAGCGCACGGGGAGGGAGCGATAGCAATCAGCCCCAGCATTTT.